The 14 T cell receptor beta chains below were found in one sample sequenced in a study of T cells after yellow fever vaccination. TCRdb processed the 5' RACE reads anew with MiXCR; each CDR3 protein has one entry. The table shows roughly 340,000 distinct CDR3 sequences, with approximately 3.9% occurring only once. Sequenced material: PBMCs, taken 5 days after the yellow fever booster vaccination. The receptor set was obtained from a man between 18 and 35 years old who received the YFV17D yellow fever vaccine.

This clonotype was seen at least ten times. V and J are TRBV20-1 and TRBJ2-7, with 8 bases matching TRBD1. Germline values: CDR1 DFQATT, CDR2 SNEGSKA (reference sequence). The V segment lost 5 bases and the J segment 4 bases; nucleotides outside the gene matches: 7. CDR3 length equals 13 residues. CDR3 DNA sequence: TGCAGTGCTGTGGGGTACAGGGGGTACGAGCAGTACGTC. Protein: CSAVGYRGYEQYV.

The chain couples TRBV5-1 to TRBJ1-1; D unclear. Trimming stripped 0 bases from V and 4 bases from J, with 16 bases between. The CDR3 runs 16 residues. Germline CDR1 SGHRS, CDR2 YFSETQ. The CDR3 sequence is CASSLVVTPRGTEAFF. CDR3 DNA sequence: TGCGCCAGCAGCTTGGTCGTGACGCCCCGGGGCACTGAAGCTTTCTTT.

On this clonotype itself: A much larger clone lies a single base off, so this may be a read error. The CDR3: CASSSRAGGPYNELFF. The CDR3 coding sequence is TGTGCCAGCAGCTCACGAGCGGGGGGACCCTACAATGAGCTGTTCTTC. This chain uses TRBV5-6 with TRBJ2-1; TRBD2 matches 9 bases. The CDR3 contains 16 residues. Germline CDR1 is SGHDT and CDR2 is YYEEEE. Complete variable domain (other parts from reference TRBV5-6 and TRBJ2-1): DAGVTQSPTHLIKTRGQQVTLRCSPKSGHDTVSWYQQALGQGPQFIFQYYEEEERQRGNFPDRFSGHQFPNYSSELNVNALLLGDSALYLCASSSRAGGPYNELFFGPGTRLTVL.

Many counts were recorded for this clonotype. CDR3 loop: CASSLYAGRSNQPQHF. The CDR3, as DNA: TGTGCCAGCAGCTTGTATGCCGGTCGTAGCAATCAGCCCCAGCATTTT. V is TRBV5-6 and J is TRBJ1-5; D is uncertain. This CDR3 region has 16 residues. Trimming took 1 base from V and 0 from J, leaving 11 bases between them. Germline V CDR1 and CDR2: SGHDT, YYEEEE.

V usage is TRBV27 and J usage is TRBJ1-1; D unclear. CDR3 size: 13 residues. Deletions cut 4 bases from V and 4 bases from J, with 10 bases between. Looked up from germline, CDR1 is MNHEY and CDR2 is SMNVEV (reference sequence). CDR3: CASSSNDGTEAFF. CDR3 bases: TGTGCCAGCAGTTCCAACGACGGCACTGAAGCTTTCTTT.

The chain couples TRBV11-2 to TRBJ2-5, with D tentatively TRBD1 or TRBD2 (5 bases each). This CDR3 contains 15 residues. CDR1 and CDR2 (germline): SGHAT, FQNNGV. V lost 1 base to trimming and J lost 1 base, with 10 bases between them. The CDR3: CASSLGVRGQETQYF. CDR3 nucleotide sequence: TGTGCCAGCAGCTTAGGGGTGAGGGGCCAAGAGACCCAGTACTTC.

This clonotype was counted a few times. The CDR3, as DNA: TGTGCCAGCAGCTACAACGACGGATATAGCAATCAGCCCCAGCATTTT. It specifies CASSYNDGYSNQPQHF. The rearrangement links TRBV11-2 to TRBJ1-5; D not certain. V gave up 4 bases and J gave up 0 bases, with 13 bases separating them. CDR1 is SGHAT and CDR2 is FQNNGV in the germline V gene. The CDR3 is made up of 16 amino acids.

This clonotype occurred many times. The V and J genes are TRBV12-3 or TRBV12-4 and TRBJ2-5, with D tentatively TRBD1 (6 bases). The CDR3 sequence is 13 residues long. Between the trimmed V and J ends, which lost 6 bases and 9 bases, there was a span of 17 bases. The CDR3 DNA follows: TGTGCCAGCAGGCCGACAGGTTCGGGGCCCCAGTACTTC. This sequence encodes CASRPTGSGPQYF.

This clonotype has just a few counts. The chain links TRBV28 to TRBJ1-6, with 7 nucleotides matching TRBD1. In germline, CDR1 is MDHEN, CDR2 SYDVKM. V dropped 5 bases and J dropped 8; count of bases not matched to a gene: 9. The CDR3 extends over 15 amino acids. This CDR3 is CASSPRTGGYSPLHF. In nucleotides, the CDR3 is TGTGCCAGCAGTCCAAGGACAGGAGGGTATTCACCCCTCCACTTT. The full variable domain, with the rest looked up from reference TRBV28 and TRBJ1-6, is DVKVTQSSRYLVKRTGEKVFLECVQDMDHENMFWYRQDPGLGLRLIYFSYDVKMKEKGDIPEGYSVSREKKERFSLILESASTNQTSMYLCASSPRTGGYSPLHFGNGTRLTVT.

The sample holds a few counts of this clonotype. The chain couples TRBV9 to TRBJ1-6, with TRBD1 identical over 7 bases. V shed 5 bases, J shed 6 bases, and the junction held 8 bases outside the gene matches. Germline CDR1 and CDR2: SGDLS and YYNGEE. The CDR3 runs to 15 residues. The CDR3 sequence is CASSFGRDSNSPLHF. The CDR3 nucleotides read TGTGCCAGCAGTTTCGGCCGGGACAGTAATTCACCCCTCCACTTT.

This clonotype showed up many times. The rearrangement links TRBV20-1 to TRBJ2-3; D remains unclear. This CDR3 has 13 amino acids. The germline V and J ends were trimmed by 3 bases and 6 bases, with 13 bases remaining between them. CDR1 is DFQATT, CDR2 SNEGSKA, per germline (reference sequence). The CDR3 here is CSARGNAQDTQYF. The CDR3 DNA reads TGCAGTGCTAGGGGGAATGCGCAGGATACGCAGTATTTT.

Only a few counts were recorded for this clonotype. The rearrangement links TRBV20-1 to TRBJ1-5, with D tentatively TRBD1 (5 bases). The CDR3 runs 12 residues. CDR1 and CDR2 (germline): DFQATT, SNEGSKA (reference sequence). V gave up 3 bases and J gave up 6 bases, with 9 bases separating them. The CDR3 nucleotides read TGCAGTGCTAGCAGGGTCGGTCAGCCCCAGCATTTT. Its translation is CSASRVGQPQHF.

At least ten counts were recorded for this clonotype. This chain uses TRBV7-8 with TRBJ2-2; 7 bases line up with TRBD1. V shed 5 bases and J 6 bases; nucleotides not matched to a gene: 6. Germline values: CDR1 SGHVS, CDR2 FQNEAQ. The CDR3 is 14 amino acids. The CDR3 bases are TGTGCCAGCAGCACAGGGACAGTGGCCGGGGAGCTGTTTTTT. This sequence encodes CASSTGTVAGELFF.

The CDR3 nucleotides are TGTGCCAGCAGCTTAGATCGGGGCAGGAGTGAAGCTTTCTTT. Protein product: CASSLDRGRSEAFF. The chain employs TRBV7-2 and TRBJ1-1, with D possibly matching TRBD1 (5 bases). Looked up from germline, CDR1 is SGHTA and CDR2 is FQGNSA. Trimming stripped 1 base from V and 7 bases from J, with 13 bases between. This CDR3 contains 14 residues. Supplemented by reference TRBV7-2 and TRBJ1-1, the full variable domain reads GAGVSQSPSNKVTEKGKDVELRCDPISGHTALYWYRQSLGQGLEFLIYFQGNSAPDKSGLPSDRFSAERTGGSVSTLTIQRTQQEDSAVYLCASSLDRGRSEAFFGQGTRLTVV.